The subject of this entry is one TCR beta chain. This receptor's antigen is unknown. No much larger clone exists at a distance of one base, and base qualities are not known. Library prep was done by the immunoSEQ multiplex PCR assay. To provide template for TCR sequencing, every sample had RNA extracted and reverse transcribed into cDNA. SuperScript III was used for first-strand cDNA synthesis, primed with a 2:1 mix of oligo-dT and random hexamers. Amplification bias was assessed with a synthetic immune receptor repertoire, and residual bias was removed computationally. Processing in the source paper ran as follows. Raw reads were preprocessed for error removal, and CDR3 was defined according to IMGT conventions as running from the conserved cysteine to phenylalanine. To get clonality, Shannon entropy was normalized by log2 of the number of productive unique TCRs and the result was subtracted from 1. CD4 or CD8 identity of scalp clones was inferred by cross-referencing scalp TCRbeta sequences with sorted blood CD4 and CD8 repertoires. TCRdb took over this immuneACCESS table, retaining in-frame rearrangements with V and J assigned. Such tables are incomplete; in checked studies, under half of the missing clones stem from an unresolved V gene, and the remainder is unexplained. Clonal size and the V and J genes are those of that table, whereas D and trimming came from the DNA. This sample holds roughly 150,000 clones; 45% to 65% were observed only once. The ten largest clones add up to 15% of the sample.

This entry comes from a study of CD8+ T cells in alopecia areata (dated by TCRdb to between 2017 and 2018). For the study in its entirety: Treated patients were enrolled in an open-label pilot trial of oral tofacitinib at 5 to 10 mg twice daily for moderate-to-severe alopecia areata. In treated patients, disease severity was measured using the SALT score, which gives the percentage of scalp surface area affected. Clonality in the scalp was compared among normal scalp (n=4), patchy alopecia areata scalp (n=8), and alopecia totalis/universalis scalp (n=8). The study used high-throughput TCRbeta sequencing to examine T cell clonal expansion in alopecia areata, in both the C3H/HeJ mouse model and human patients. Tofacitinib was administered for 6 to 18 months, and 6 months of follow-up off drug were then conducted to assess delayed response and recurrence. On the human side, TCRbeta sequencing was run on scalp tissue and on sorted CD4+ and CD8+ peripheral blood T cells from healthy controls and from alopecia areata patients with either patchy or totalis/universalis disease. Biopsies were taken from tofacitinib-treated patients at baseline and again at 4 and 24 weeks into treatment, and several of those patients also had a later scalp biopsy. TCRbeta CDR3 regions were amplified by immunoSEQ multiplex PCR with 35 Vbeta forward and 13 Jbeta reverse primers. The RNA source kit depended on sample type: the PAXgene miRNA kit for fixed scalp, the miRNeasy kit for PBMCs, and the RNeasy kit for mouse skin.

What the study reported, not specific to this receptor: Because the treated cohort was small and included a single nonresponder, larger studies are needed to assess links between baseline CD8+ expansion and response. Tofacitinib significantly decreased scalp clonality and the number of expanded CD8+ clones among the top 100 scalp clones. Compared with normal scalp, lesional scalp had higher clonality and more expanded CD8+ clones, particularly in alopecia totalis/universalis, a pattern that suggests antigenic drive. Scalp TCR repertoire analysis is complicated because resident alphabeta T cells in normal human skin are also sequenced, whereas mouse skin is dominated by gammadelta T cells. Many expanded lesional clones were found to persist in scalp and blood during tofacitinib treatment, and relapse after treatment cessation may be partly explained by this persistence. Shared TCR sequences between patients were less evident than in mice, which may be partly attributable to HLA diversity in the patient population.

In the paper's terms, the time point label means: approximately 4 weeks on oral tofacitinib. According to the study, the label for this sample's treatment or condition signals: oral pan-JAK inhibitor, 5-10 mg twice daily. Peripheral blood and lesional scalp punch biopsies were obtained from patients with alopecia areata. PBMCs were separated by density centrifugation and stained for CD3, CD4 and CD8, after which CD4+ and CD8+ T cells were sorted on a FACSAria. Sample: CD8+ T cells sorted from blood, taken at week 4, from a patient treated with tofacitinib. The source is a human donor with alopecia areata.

CDR3 loop: CASSWGVSGGSYEQYF. The sequence in DNA is TGTGCCAGCAGCTGGGGGGTCAGCGGCGGGTCCTACGAGCAGTACTTC. The receptor chain draws on TRBV7-9 and TRBJ2-7; the best D guess is TRBD2, with 6 bases matching. Relative to germline, V is 4 bases shorter and J is 1 base shorter, with 17 bases between their ends. Its CDR3 holds 16 amino acids, cysteine through phenylalanine. CDR3 DNA only is kept here, 48 bases in frame from base 1. The CDR1 and CDR2 encoded by the germline V gene (reference sequence) are SEHNR and FQNEAQ.